One T cell receptor beta chain is described in this entry. No antigen is known for it. Base qualities are not recorded, but no much larger clone differs from it by a single base. The CDR3 regions of human TCRbeta chains were subjected to immunosequencing. From the authors' description of their analysis: TCRs in the repertoires were compared against a reference library of SARS-CoV-2-specific TCRs that had been generated with the MIRA antigen-specificity platform. Breadth was defined as the fraction of unique TCRs that were SARS-CoV-2-associated, and depth was defined as the fraction of total T cells that were SARS-CoV-2-associated. Each spike-specific TCR was assigned to its reactive spike region and to a CD4 or CD8 class using the MIRA data. Log10-transformed breadth and depth values were compared by one-way ANOVA with Sidak's multiple comparisons tests. Not all clones reach the TCRdb copy of this immuneACCESS table, which keeps in-frame sequences only. Checked studies attribute under half of the gap to unresolved V genes and leave the rest unexplained. From that table come the V and J calls and clone size; the DNA was used to work out D and trimming. Recorded for this sample are about 150,000 clones; 80% to 95% of them occurred a single time. The ten largest clones take up approximately 3% of the sample.

The record originates from a study of T cell responses to AZD1222 COVID-19 vaccine (TCRdb year 2021). A note on the overall study: TCR sequencing covered about 230 trial participants: 200 to 210 given two doses of AZD1222 and 26 given two doses of MenACWY control vaccine. Trial participants were enrolled by age into 18-55, 56-69 and 70-plus year subgroups, with roughly 160, 29 and 62 TCR-sequenced participants respectively. On the study overall, not on this receptor specifically: Spike-specific TCR breadth and depth rose significantly after two AZD1222 doses compared with day 0 and with MenACWY recipients. Because no day 14 peak-response samples were available, repertoires were characterized only after the peak T cell response. Participants were mostly white British and included more females than males, and it was suggested by the authors that clonal diversity may have been underestimated. Conclusions about previously exposed vaccinees are limited, since just six AZD1222 recipients were seropositive for SARS-CoV-2 at baseline. Reportedly, close to half of the unique spike-specific TCRs recognized epitopes lying outside the regions that are mutated in the B.1.351 and B.1.1.7 variants. Vaccine-associated CD4 TCRs spanned the whole spike protein, with dominant responses in regions 160-218 and 743-854. The 56-69-year group was small, and its depth increase did not reach significance, likely because of low power.

The time point label of this sample denotes: about 28 days (+/-7) after the second vaccine dose. AZD1222 recipients whose second dose came at about 4 weeks and those whose second dose came at about 12 weeks were combined into one group, since spike-specific TCR depth and breadth did not differ between the two schedules. The vaccinee samples were drawn from two UK trials, COV001 and COV002, one of which was a single-blind randomized controlled phase 2/3 trial testing AZD1222 (ChAdOx1 nCoV-19) in healthy adults. For TCRbeta chain sequencing, PBMC samples were collected from trial participants at day 0 and at day 28 after the second dose. Sequencing used peripheral blood, obtained 28 days after the second AZD1222 dose. This receptor was obtained from an adult who received the AZD1222 COVID-19 vaccine.

The CDR3 sequence is CASSSRYEQYF. The DNA sequence reads TGTGCCAGCAGCTCCCGCTACGAGCAGTACTTC. Recombination joined TRBV11-2 with TRBJ2-7; no D gene can be assigned with confidence. The junction shows trimming of 4 bases on V and 3 bases on J, plus 4 bases between the germline ends. CDR1 and CDR2, per the germline V gene, are SGHAT and FQNNGV. Counted from cysteine to phenylalanine, this CDR3 has 11 amino acids. This entry keeps only the CDR3 DNA: 33 bases, framed from base 1.